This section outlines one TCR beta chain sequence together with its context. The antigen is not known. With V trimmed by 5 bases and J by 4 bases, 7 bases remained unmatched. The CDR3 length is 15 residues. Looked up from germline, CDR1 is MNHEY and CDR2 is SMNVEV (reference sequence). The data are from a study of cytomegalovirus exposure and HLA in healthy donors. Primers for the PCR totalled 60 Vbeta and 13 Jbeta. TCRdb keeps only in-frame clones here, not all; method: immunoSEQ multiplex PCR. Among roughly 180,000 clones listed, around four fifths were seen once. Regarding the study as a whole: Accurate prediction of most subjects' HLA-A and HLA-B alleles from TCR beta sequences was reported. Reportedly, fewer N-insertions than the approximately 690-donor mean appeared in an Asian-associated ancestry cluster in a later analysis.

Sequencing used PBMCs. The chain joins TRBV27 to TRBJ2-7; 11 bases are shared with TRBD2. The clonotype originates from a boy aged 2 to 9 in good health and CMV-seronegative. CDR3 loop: CASSLVGTSGYEQYF. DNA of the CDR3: TGTGCCAGCAGTCTGGTGGGGACTAGCGGTTACGAGCAGTACTTC.